A single sample gave rise to the 22 T cell receptor beta chains below, sequenced in a study of Graves' ophthalmopathy and Graves' hyperthyroidism (dated by TCRdb to 2016 to 2019). TCRdb records Illumina HiSeq 2000 as the sequencer. For repertoire sequencing, TCR beta CDR3 regions were amplified from RNA transcripts. A first-round RT-PCR used HTBI primers with the Qiagen OneStep RT-PCR kit, followed by a second-round multiplex PCR, size selection and purification. Clones were called with MiXCR by TCRdb after fastp trimmed the public reads at Q25, and only in-frame beta chains were retained. Identical CDR3 proteins give one entry, which carries the most common genes and DNA. Across this sample there are about 400,000 distinct CDR3 sequences, with 15% seen only once. The ten largest clonotypes hold 5.5% to 7% of the sample. Source material: peripheral blood. The source of these receptors is a woman between 18 and 29 years old with stable Graves' hyperthyroidism. Donor details come from another sample of the same person, matched by shared clones.

This clonotype was found many times. The J gene is TRBJ1-5, the V gene TRBV12-3 or TRBV12-4; perhaps TRBD1 as D (6 bases). The CDR3 is made up of 15 amino acids. Trimming shortened V by 4 bases and J by 6 bases, and 16 bases separated the two germline ends. The CDR3 nucleotides read TGTGCCAGCAGTTCGGACTGGGGGGCGAGTCAGCCCCAGCATTTT. Its translation is CASSSDWGASQPQHF.

Note on this clonotype: A clone one base away is much larger, so this may be a read error. The chain links TRBV14 to TRBJ2-5; no clear D. Per the germline V gene, CDR1 is SGHDN and CDR2 is FVKESK. This CDR3 comprises 11 residues. CDR3 bases: TGTGCCAGCACAGCTCAAGAGGCCCAGTACTTC. Translation gives CASTAQEAQYF. The complete variable domain, with remaining parts taken from reference TRBV14 and TRBJ2-5, reads EAGVTQFPSHSVIEKGQTVTLRCDPISGHDNLYWYRRVMGKEIKFLLHFVKESKQDESGMPNNRFLAERTGGTYSTLKVQPAELEDSGVYFCASTAQEAQYFGPGTRLLVL.

This clonotype was observed many times. The gene calls are TRBV20-1 and TRBJ2-5; TRBD1 matches at 7 bases. The CDR3 loop spans 15 amino acids. The V segment lost 3 bases and the J segment 5 bases; nucleotides outside the gene matches: 12. Per the germline V gene, CDR1 is DFQATT and CDR2 is SNEGSKA (reference sequence). CDR3 sequence (DNA): TGCAGTGCTAGTCCACACAGGGGTGATAGGGAGACCCAGTACTTC. It translates to CSASPHRGDRETQYF.

This clonotype was seen many times. The J gene is TRBJ2-7, the V gene TRBV4-2; possibly TRBD1 or TRBD2 for D (6 bases each). The CDR3 length is 16 residues. The germline V gene has CDR1 LGHNA and CDR2 YNFKEQ. Trimming removed 4 bases at V and 3 bases at J, with 19 bases between. This CDR3 is CASSLPGASENYEQYF. In nucleotides, the CDR3 is TGTGCCAGCAGCCTCCCGGGGGCCTCGGAGAACTACGAGCAGTACTTC.

This clonotype was seen a handful of times. The chain couples TRBV2 to TRBJ2-7; D unclear. Between the trimmed V and J ends, which lost 3 bases and 3 bases, there was a span of 12 bases. Germline assignment: CDR1 SNHLY and CDR2 FYNNEI. The CDR3 is made up of 14 amino acids. The CDR3 protein is CASSEAGPFYEQYF. DNA for the CDR3: TGTGCCAGCAGTGAGGCAGGCCCCTTCTACGAGCAGTACTTC. Variable domain in full (rest from reference TRBV2 and TRBJ2-7): EPEVTQTPSHQVTQMGQEVILRCVPISNHLYFYWYRQILGQKVEFLVSFYNNEISEKSEIFDDQFSVERPDGSNFTLKIRSTKLEDSAMYFCASSEAGPFYEQYFGPGTRLTVT.

This clonotype was picked up many times. The CDR3 sequence: CATSKGLQETQYF. The CDR3 coding sequence is TGTGCCACCAGCAAAGGGCTACAAGAGACCCAGTACTTC. The J gene is TRBJ2-5, the V gene TRBV15; no clear D gene. CDR1 is LNHNV and CDR2 is YYDKDF in the germline V gene (reference sequence). The V end was cut by 4 bases, the J end by 2 bases, with 8 bases between. This CDR3 is built from 13 residues.

This clonotype occurred many times. The chain couples TRBV2 to TRBJ1-2; TRBD1 aligns across 10 bases. The CDR3 is 18 residues long. Germline CDR1 and CDR2: SNHLY and FYNNEI. The ends lost 6 bases at V and 0 bases at J; junction bases unmatched: 13. The CDR3 loop reads CASRPTTDRGLANYGYTF. The CDR3 DNA sequence: TGTGCCAGCAGACCAACCACCGACAGGGGGCTTGCTAACTATGGCTACACCTTC.

This clonotype was picked up many times. The gene calls are TRBV19 and TRBJ2-7; 8 nucleotides agree with TRBD2. J lost 7 bases, V lost 3 bases, and 5 bases had no gene match. The CDR3 loop spans 13 amino acids. CDR1 is LNHDA and CDR2 is SQIVND in the germline V gene (reference sequence). This CDR3 reads CASSIGLASEQYF. The CDR3, as DNA: TGTGCCAGTAGTATTGGACTAGCCTCGGAGCAGTACTTC.

This clonotype was recorded many times. The V gene is TRBV7-9, the J gene TRBJ1-2; unclear D gene. Trimming removed 5 bases at V and 6 bases at J, with 4 bases between. The CDR3 loop spans 10 amino acids. Germline V gene data show CDR1 as SEHNR and CDR2 as FQNEAQ (reference sequence). CDR3 in amino acids: CASSPHGYTF. In nucleotides, the CDR3 is TGTGCCAGCAGCCCTCATGGCTACACCTTC.

This clonotype was detected many times. This chain's CDR3 is CATSRGEGGLNTEAFF. The DNA of the CDR3 is TGTGCCACCAGCAGAGGGGAAGGGGGTTTGAACACTGAAGCTTTCTTT. The chain combines TRBV15 with TRBJ1-1, with D possibly TRBD1 on 6 matching bases. Per germline, CDR1 LNHNV and CDR2 YYDKDF (reference sequence). The length of the CDR3 is 16 residues. Trimming left V 1 base short and J 0 bases short, with 12 bases between.

As regards this clonotype: The CDR3 does not end in the conserved phenylalanine or tryptophan, so this is likely a read error. CDR3 coding DNA: TGTGCTAGTAGTATAGGGCCCAGCTACTCTAGCACAGATACGCAGTATTGT. As protein: CASSIGPSYSSTDTQYC. J is TRBJ2-3 and V is TRBV19, with no clear D. The CDR3 has 17 amino acids. Germline V gives CDR1 LNHDA, CDR2 SQIVND (reference sequence).

This clonotype was seen many times. At one end, the junction sequence differs from germline, possibly due to a read error. V and J are TRBV13 and TRBJ1-2; perhaps TRBD1 as D (5 bases). The CDR3 extends over 13 amino acids. Germline V gene data show CDR1 as PRHDT and CDR2 as FYEKMQ (reference sequence). The CDR3: CASSLGEIYGYTF. CDR3 DNA: TGTGCCAGCAGCCTAGGGGAGATCTATGGCTACACCTTC.

This clonotype was detected many times. J is TRBJ1-3 and V is TRBV9; D is perhaps TRBD1 (5 bases). Germline assignment: CDR1 SGDLS and CDR2 YYNGEE. The CDR3 length is 15 residues. V gave up 2 bases and J gave up 1 base, with 10 bases separating them. The CDR3, as DNA: TGTGCCAGCAGCGTTGGGGGGAAATCTGGAAACACCATATATTTT. This codes for CASSVGGKSGNTIYF.

This clonotype was detected many times. This sequence joins TRBV6-5 and TRBJ2-7; 7 bases line up with TRBD1. Germline-derived CDR1 and CDR2 are MNHEY and SVGAGI. The CDR3 is 17 amino acids. Trimming cost V 7 bases and J 0 bases; bases outside gene matches: 15. The CDR3 DNA sequence: TGTGCCAGCAACCCCTCCGGCACAGGGGTCAGCTCCTACGAGCAGTACTTC. This encodes CASNPSGTGVSSYEQYF.

This chain connects TRBV6-1 to TRBJ1-1, with D possibly TRBD1 on 6 matching bases. Germline CDR1 is MNHNS and CDR2 is SASEGT. The CDR3 sequence is 12 residues long. The V end was cut by 2 bases, the J end by 10 bases, with 11 bases between. The CDR3 nucleotides are TGTGCCAGCAGTGAAAGGACAGAAGGAGCTTTCTTT. Translated: CASSERTEGAFF.

In its sample, this clonotype was seen many times. The rearrangement uses TRBV10-3 and TRBJ1-1; D gene uncertain. CDR3 length equals 13 residues. With 8 bases removed from V and 5 bases from J, the gap between germline ends came to 15 bases. Per germline, CDR1 ENHRY and CDR2 SYGVKD. DNA for the CDR3: TGTGCCATCCATGGAGGGCGCGGAACTGAAGCTTTCTTT. It specifies CAIHGGRGTEAFF.

This clonotype turned up a few times. The rearrangement links TRBV6-2 or TRBV6-3 to TRBJ1-4; tentatively, D is TRBD1 (5 bases). Trimming pared 2 bases from V and 4 bases from J, leaving 20 bases between. In germline, CDR1 is MNHEY, CDR2 SVGEGT. This CDR3 spans 18 amino acids. CDR3 loop: CASSYRYTGRRGNEKLFF. The DNA of the CDR3 is TGTGCCAGCAGTTACCGCTACACGGGAAGGAGGGGTAATGAAAAACTGTTTTTT.

This clonotype has a count of ten or more. The V call is TRBV19, the J call TRBJ2-2; 11 nucleotides agree with TRBD1. The germline V gene has CDR1 LNHDA and CDR2 SQIVND (reference sequence). With 4 bases clipped from V and 5 bases from J, the junction kept 3 bases outside the gene matches. The CDR3 length is 15 residues. CDR3 loop: CASSNRDRGTGELFF. The CDR3 DNA follows: TGTGCCAGTAGTAACCGGGACAGGGGGACCGGGGAGCTGTTTTTT.

The rearrangement joins TRBV6-1 to TRBJ1-1; D ambiguous. CDR1 is MNHNS, CDR2 SASEGT, per germline. Trimming left V 3 bases short and J 2 bases short, with 7 bases between. The CDR3 is 13 amino acids. CDR3 residues: CASSEWTNTEAFF. The CDR3 DNA sequence: TGTGCCAGCAGTGAGTGGACTAACACTGAAGCTTTCTTT.

This clonotype was recorded at least ten times. The chain carries TRBV20-1 and TRBJ1-1; D possibly corresponds to TRBD1 (5 bases). Germline loops: CDR1 DFQATT, CDR2 SNEGSKA (reference sequence). The V gene lost 8 bases and the J gene lost 0 bases, with 16 bases spanning the gap. CDR3 length: 14 amino acids. CDR3 sequence (DNA): TGCAGTTCGACCCTGGGACCGCTGAACACTGAAGCTTTCTTT. It specifies CSSTLGPLNTEAFF.

The chain carries TRBV3-1 and TRBJ1-5; 10 bases are a match to TRBD1. This CDR3 spans 16 amino acids. From germline, CDR1 is LGHDT and CDR2 YNNKEL (reference sequence). V was clipped by 1 base and J by 1 base; unmatched bases: 1. CDR3 in amino acids: CASSQGTGGSNQPQHF. CDR3 sequence (DNA): TGTGCCAGCAGCCAAGGGACAGGGGGGAGCAATCAGCCCCAGCATTTT. The full variable domain, completed using reference TRBV3-1 and TRBJ1-5, is DTAVSQTPKYLVTQMGNDKSIKCEQNLGHDTMYWYKQDSKKFLKIMFSYNNKELIINETVPNRFSPKSPDKAHLNLHINSLELGDSAVYFCASSQGTGGSNQPQHFGDGTRLSIL.

This clonotype came up many times. This sequence joins TRBV2 and TRBJ2-2; no clear D gene. Trimming stripped 8 bases from V and 5 bases from J, with 12 bases between. The germline V gene has CDR1 SNHLY and CDR2 FYNNEI. CDR3 size: 13 residues. The CDR3 sequence: CASRPSRTGELFF. DNA of the CDR3: TGTGCCAGCCGGCCATCCAGGACCGGGGAGCTGTTTTTT.